This T cell receptor (beta chain) was observed in a study of tumor-infiltrating lymphocytes in primary liver carcinoma (dated by TCRdb to about 2017). Regarding the complete study: The five patients, three men and two women aged 30 to 69 years, had hepatocellular carcinoma (four) or combined HCC and intrahepatic cholangiocarcinoma (one). The five patients had tumors staged T1-T3 N0M0, with maximum diameters ranging from roughly 4.2 to 10 cm. Samples yielded roughly 3.5 to 7.13 million productive TCRbeta reads; read depth did not differ significantly between tissue types. Across five regions of each liver tumor, along with adjacent normal tissue and blood, the study brought together TCRbeta repertoire sequencing, expression microarrays and whole-exome sequencing. A total of some 35 specimens from 5 patients underwent TCRbeta repertoire sequencing, comprising around 25 tumor regions, 5 adjacent noncancerous liver tissues and 5 peripheral blood samples. To link TCRbeta repertoire diversity with the local molecular phenotype, the 25 to 30 tumor region samples were profiled using Agilent mRNA microarrays. Technical replicate repertoires showed high reproducibility, with mean shared-clone rates about 0.88 and correlation coefficients above 0.95.

The investigation overall reported the following: A significantly larger repertoire fraction was made up by the top 250 clones in tumors than in blood (p = 0.039). Pairs of tumor regions showed greater repertoire overlap (mean about 36%) than tumor-adjacent pairs (approximately 17%) or tumor-blood pairs (approximately 15%), which is consistent with antigen-driven expansion. Because sequencing covered only the TCR beta chain and unpaired alpha chains were not captured, true repertoire diversity is likely underestimated. The study included only a handful of patients, and the authors note findings should be validated in a larger study. Only about 8-24% of top clones were present in all five regions of a tumor, suggesting spatial heterogeneity of tumor-infiltrating T cells. Because the samples were bulk and unsorted, CD4+ and CD8+ T cell repertoires could not be compared.

TCRbeta-specific cDNA was reverse-transcribed from 500 to 550 ng total RNA using a constant-region primer and ProtoScript II reverse transcriptase. The TCRbeta libraries were prepared through three rounds of nested multiplex PCR following a slightly modified ARM-PCR procedure. Multiplex TRBV1-TRBV30 forward primers and a Cbeta reverse primer were used in the first two PCR rounds, each of which was run for around 9 cycles. Sample barcodes and Illumina adapters were attached in a final 25-cycle PCR using Deep VentR polymerase. Before sequencing, amplicons between 200 and 500 bp were purified from gel using a QIAquick gel extraction kit. An Illumina HiSeq 2500 was used to sequence the TCRbeta amplicons with 250-bp paired-end reads. As for the original processing: Reads were quality-trimmed with Trimmomatic v0.33, and paired reads were merged with FLASH v1.2.11 to recover full CDR3 sequences. V, D and J germline segments were assigned to the rearranged TCRbeta sequences using MiGEC v1.2.1b. Clonotype statistics and Shannon-Wiener diversity indices were computed with VDJtools v1.0.0. Except for diversity analysis, only each sample's 250 most abundant clonotypes were used in subsequent analyses to reduce sampling bias. The public reads were quality trimmed at Q25 with fastp and then assembled into clones with MiXCR by TCRdb, keeping productive beta chains. Rows with a matching CDR3 protein are joined into one entry that keeps the most common DNA and genes. TCRdb's processing, not the study's, gives the V and J calls here. Within this sample are more than 45,000 distinct CDR3 sequences, with about 73% of them counted one time only. Of the sample, about a quarter falls within the top ten clones.

To note about this clonotype: Its antigen target is currently unknown. A clone one base away is much larger, so this may be a read error.

Total RNA and DNA were co-extracted without cell sorting from around 20-30 mg of bulk tissue using the AllPrep DNA/RNA mini kit. Between November 2015 and 2016, roughly five patients in China with histopathologically diagnosed primary liver carcinoma had surgical resection. At the time of sampling, the patients were treatment-naive and had chronic HBV infection. Each tumor was sampled at five spatially separated regions: the tumor centre plus the superior, inferior, left-lateral and right-lateral poles. According to histology, viable tumor cells made up more than 75% of every tumor sample. Fresh tumor and adjacent tissue pieces were bisected; one half was stored in RNAlater at -80°C, the other sent for histology. The trim is 6 bases for V and 3 bases for J, with a gap of 18 bases between the germline ends. Reading from cysteine to phenylalanine, the CDR3 counts 15 amino acids. Here the CDR3 DNA is all that survives: 45 bases in frame from base 1. The germline V gene yields SGHRS for CDR1 and YFSETQ for CDR2.

The receptor's source is a man aged 40-55 years with primary liver carcinoma and hepatitis B virus infection. Source material: liver tumor tissue from sampling region 3. Sample cell subset or site, as interpreted from the label and publication: tumor region T3, left-lateral pole. The chain is encoded by TRBV5-1 joined to TRBJ1-1; no D gene call is confident. The CDR3 loop reads CASIRIPGGDTEAFF. The DNA is as follows: TGCGCCAGCATTCGAATACCCGGCGGGGACACTGAAGCTTTCTTT.